Sequencing of this T cell receptor (beta chain) was carried out in a study of shared clonotypes between healthy human individuals. Study observations and caveats: Expectations were that clonotype sharing among donors would be affected by sequencing depth.

TCRdb's copy holds only in-frame clones and misses some; the assay was immunoSEQ multiplex PCR. The sample lists around 560,000 clones; 85% to 95% were seen once. A note on this clone: The antigen is not known.

Naive-designated CD8 cells lacked CD45RO, were positively enriched for CCR7, and omitted terminally differentiated effector memory CD45RA+ cells. This clonotype was obtained from a woman younger than 45 in good health. The sample was naive CD8+ T cells sorted from blood.

The CDR3 reads CASSFGDGSYEQYF. The CDR3 region has the DNA TGTGCCAGCAGTTTTGGGGACGGGTCCTACGAGCAGTACTTC. The chain combines TRBV27 with TRBJ2-7; tentatively, D is TRBD1 or TRBD2 (5 bases each). Deletions cut 3 bases from V and 1 base from J, with 10 bases between. This CDR3 contains 14 residues. Germline V gene sequence: CDR1 MNHEY, CDR2 SMNVEV (reference sequence).